The rows below give T cell receptor beta chains drawn from one sample of a study of identical twins. Each CDR3 protein is one row after TCRdb ran MiXCR on the 5' RACE reads. The sample shows roughly 250,000 distinct CDR3 sequences, approximately 7% of them seen only once. The sample was also reused in another study, on yellow fever vaccine responses in identical twins.

The sample consisted of memory (CD45RO+) T cells sorted from blood. The source of these receptors is a woman under 30 in good health. Each CDR3 is given with its conserved first and last residue. The order of the fields is J gene, D gene, V gene, clone size, CDR3 protein, CDR3 DNA. D genes are given only for firm matches. Only some rows state a clone size, as once, few, many or a class for expanded clones.

j_call: TRBJ2-1; d_call: TRBD2; v_call: TRBV3-1; clone_size: many; cdr3_aa: CASSQTSGASNEQFF; cdr3_nt: TGTGCCAGCAGCCAAACTAGCGGAGCGTCCAATGAGCAGTTCTTC
j_call: TRBJ2-5; d_call: -; v_call: TRBV5-5; clone_size: few; cdr3_aa: CASSRGGPQETQYF; cdr3_nt: TGTGCCAGCAGCCGAGGGGGACCCCAAGAGACCCAGTACTTC
j_call: TRBJ2-3; d_call: TRBD2; v_call: TRBV24-1; clone_size: many; cdr3_aa: CATSDLDGGAVADTQYF; cdr3_nt: TGTGCCACCAGTGATTTAGACGGGGGGGCCGTTGCAGATACGCAGTATTTT
j_call: TRBJ2-7; d_call: -; v_call: TRBV6-5; clone_size: many; cdr3_aa: CASSYFGGYEQYF; cdr3_nt: TGTGCCAGCAGTTACTTTGGGGGATACGAGCAGTACTTC
j_call: TRBJ1-1; d_call: -; v_call: TRBV5-1; clone_size: many; cdr3_aa: CASSPSGTNTEAFF; cdr3_nt: TGCGCCAGCAGCCCTTCGGGGACAAACACTGAAGCTTTCTTT
j_call: TRBJ1-2; d_call: -; v_call: TRBV12-3/TRBV12-4; clone_size: -; cdr3_aa: CASSLGNNYGYTF; cdr3_nt: TGTGCCAGCAGTTTAGGGAATAACTATGGCTACACCTTC
j_call: TRBJ2-1; d_call: TRBD1; v_call: TRBV5-1; clone_size: many; cdr3_aa: CASSARDRVRRDNEQFF; cdr3_nt: TGCGCCAGCAGCGCCCGGGACAGGGTTCGACGAGACAATGAGCAGTTCTTC
j_call: TRBJ2-4; d_call: TRBD1; v_call: TRBV6-5; clone_size: few; cdr3_aa: CASSSPQGPKNIQYF; cdr3_nt: TGTGCCAGCAGTTCCCCACAGGGGCCGAAAAACATTCAGTACTTC
j_call: TRBJ1-1; d_call: -; v_call: TRBV12-3/TRBV12-4; clone_size: many; cdr3_aa: CASSLGLGAGGAFF; cdr3_nt: TGTGCCAGCAGTTTGGGGTTGGGGGCCGGGGGAGCTTTCTTT
j_call: TRBJ2-5; d_call: TRBD1; v_call: TRBV5-1; clone_size: once; cdr3_aa: CASTAGRGLETQYF; cdr3_nt: TGCGCCAGCACCGCGGGCAGGGGGCTTGAGACCCAGTACTTC
j_call: TRBJ2-7; d_call: TRBD1; v_call: TRBV28; clone_size: -; cdr3_aa: CASTTGQGISYEQYF; cdr3_nt: TGTGCCAGCACCACGGGACAGGGGATCTCCTACGAGCAGTACTTC
j_call: TRBJ2-5; d_call: TRBD2; v_call: TRBV2; clone_size: few; cdr3_aa: CASSVMSRGEETQYF; cdr3_nt: TGTGCCAGCAGTGTTATGTCCCGGGGGGAAGAGACCCAGTACTTC
j_call: TRBJ2-1; d_call: -; v_call: TRBV7-2; clone_size: few; cdr3_aa: CASSLVGALNNEQFF; cdr3_nt: TGTGCCAGCAGCTTAGTGGGAGCCCTCAACAATGAGCAGTTCTTC
j_call: TRBJ2-1; d_call: TRBD2; v_call: TRBV6-1; clone_size: -; cdr3_aa: CASRWTSGINEQFF; cdr3_nt: TGTGCCAGCAGGTGGACTAGCGGGATAAATGAGCAGTTCTTC
j_call: TRBJ2-7; d_call: TRBD1; v_call: TRBV12-3/TRBV12-4; clone_size: few; cdr3_aa: CASSPPGQATSYF; cdr3_nt: TGTGCCAGCAGTCCCCCGGGACAGGCGACATCGTACTTC
j_call: TRBJ1-5; d_call: -; v_call: TRBV12-3/TRBV12-4; clone_size: many; cdr3_aa: CASSWAGMPNQPQHF; cdr3_nt: TGTGCCAGCAGTTGGGCCGGGATGCCCAATCAGCCCCAGCATTTT
j_call: TRBJ2-7; d_call: -; v_call: TRBV11-2; clone_size: many; cdr3_aa: CASSLASGTPTYEQYF; cdr3_nt: TGTGCCAGCAGCTTAGCTTCCGGGACGCCGACCTACGAGCAGTACTTC
j_call: TRBJ1-5; d_call: -; v_call: TRBV10-2; clone_size: few; cdr3_aa: CASRTAMQDQPQHF; cdr3_nt: TGCGCCAGCAGGACGGCCATGCAGGATCAGCCCCAGCATTTT
j_call: TRBJ1-4; d_call: -; v_call: TRBV20-1; clone_size: few; cdr3_aa: CSARDWQGSSNEKLFF; cdr3_nt: TGCAGTGCTAGAGATTGGCAGGGATCGTCTAATGAAAAACTGTTTTTT
j_call: TRBJ1-4; d_call: TRBD1; v_call: TRBV7-8; clone_size: few; cdr3_aa: CASSQYRGRGEKLFF; cdr3_nt: TGTGCCAGCAGCCAGTACAGGGGGCGAGGAGAAAAACTGTTTTTT
j_call: TRBJ1-2; d_call: TRBD1; v_call: TRBV24-1; clone_size: -; cdr3_aa: CATGTGESGYTF; cdr3_nt: TGTGCCACGGGGACAGGGGAGAGTGGCTACACCTTC
j_call: TRBJ1-1; d_call: -; v_call: TRBV7-2; clone_size: -; cdr3_aa: CASSLTGSLNTEAFF; cdr3_nt: TGTGCCAGCAGCCTCACAGGGAGCCTGAACACTGAAGCTTTCTTT
j_call: TRBJ1-5; d_call: TRBD1; v_call: TRBV24-1; clone_size: few; cdr3_aa: CATRVTGGVNQPQHF; cdr3_nt: TGTGCCACCAGGGTGACAGGGGGAGTTAATCAGCCCCAGCATTTT